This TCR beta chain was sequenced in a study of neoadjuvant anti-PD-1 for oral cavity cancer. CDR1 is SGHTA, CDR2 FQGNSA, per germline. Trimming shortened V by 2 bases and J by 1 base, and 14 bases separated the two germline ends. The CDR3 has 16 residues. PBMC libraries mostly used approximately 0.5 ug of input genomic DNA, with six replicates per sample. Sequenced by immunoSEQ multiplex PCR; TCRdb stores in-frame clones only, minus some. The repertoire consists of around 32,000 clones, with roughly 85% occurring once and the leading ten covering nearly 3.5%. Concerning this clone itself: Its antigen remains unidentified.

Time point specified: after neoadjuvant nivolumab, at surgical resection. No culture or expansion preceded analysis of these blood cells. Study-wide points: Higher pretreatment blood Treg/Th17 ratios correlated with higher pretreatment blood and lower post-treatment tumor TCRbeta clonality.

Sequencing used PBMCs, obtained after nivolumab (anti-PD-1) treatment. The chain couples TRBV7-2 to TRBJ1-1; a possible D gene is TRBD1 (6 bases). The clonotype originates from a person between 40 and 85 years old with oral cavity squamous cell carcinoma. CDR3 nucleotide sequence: TGTGCCAGCAGCTTATTTTCACAGGGTACGAACACTGAAGCTTTCTTT. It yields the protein CASSLFSQGTNTEAFF.